Listed here are 14 T cell receptor beta chains from one sample, sequenced in a study of shared clonotypes between healthy human individuals. Generated by immunoSEQ multiplex PCR, the TCRdb table keeps only in-frame clones and is missing some. The sample has roughly 2 million clones, 95% seen once. The sample consisted of naive CD4+ T cells sorted from blood. Sample subset: CD45RA+ positively selected. Every receptor here comes from a man aged 18 to 29 in good health.

To note about this clone: Other DNA sequences within the sample encode an identical CDR3. This chain joins TRBV9 and TRBJ2-5; the D is unclear. CDR3 length: 14 amino acids. Germline V gives CDR1 SGDLS, CDR2 YYNGEE. Trimming pared 0 bases from V and 2 bases from J, leaving 8 bases between. The DNA for the CDR3 is TGTGCCAGCAGCGTAGGAGTTGCGCAAGAGACCCAGTACTTC. This translates into CASSVGVAQETQYF. Complete variable domain (other parts from reference TRBV9 and TRBJ2-5): DSGVTQTPKHLITATGQRVTLRCSPRSGDLSVYWYQQSLDQGLQFLIQYYNGEERAKGNILERFSAQQFPDLHSELNLSSLELGDSALYFCASSVGVAQETQYFGPGTRLLVL.

This chain uses TRBV29-1 with TRBJ2-1; TRBD2 is a possible D gene (6 bases). The germline CDR1 and CDR2 sequences are SQVTM and ANQGSEA. CDR3 size: 13 residues. Trimming removed 4 bases at V and 5 bases at J, with 12 bases between. The CDR3 region is CSVGAGFHNEQFF. The CDR3 region has the DNA TGCAGCGTTGGGGCGGGATTCCACAATGAGCAGTTCTTC.

J is TRBJ1-4 and V is TRBV28; D is undetermined. Germline V gene sequence: CDR1 MDHEN, CDR2 SYDVKM. V lost 3 bases to trimming and J lost 8 bases, with 16 bases between them. The CDR3 loop spans 15 amino acids. CDR3 in amino acids: CASSFGEIGGEKLFF. DNA for the CDR3: TGTGCCAGCAGTTTTGGCGAGATAGGAGGAGAAAAACTGTTTTTT.

The V and J genes are TRBV6-1 and TRBJ2-5; D is ambiguous. Germline loops: CDR1 MNHNS, CDR2 SASEGT. With 1 base removed from V and 4 bases from J, the gap between germline ends came to 10 bases. CDR3 length: 14 amino acids. Written as DNA, the CDR3 is TGTGCCAGCAGTGAAGTAGGGCAAAGAGAGACCCAGTACTTC. Amino acid sequence: CASSEVGQRETQYF.

The chain links TRBV15 to TRBJ2-1; 7 bases align to TRBD2. The V gene's germline CDR1 is LNHNV and CDR2 YYDKDF (reference sequence). This CDR3 has 16 residues. V lost 1 base and J lost 0; bases outside the gene matches: 3. CDR3 DNA: TGTGCCACCAGCAGAGCGCCTAGCGGCTCCTACAATGAGCAGTTCTTC. Its translation: CATSRAPSGSYNEQFF.

Only one count was recorded for this clone. Other DNA sequences in the same sample also yield this CDR3. In DNA, the CDR3 is TGTGCCAGCAGCTTCCGTGGCAATCAGCCCCAGCATTTT. Its translation is CASSFRGNQPQHF. V is TRBV7-2 and J is TRBJ1-5; unclear D gene. The CDR3 contains 13 residues. Per the germline V gene, CDR1 is SGHTA and CDR2 is FQGNSA. Deletions cut 3 bases from V and 2 bases from J, with 5 bases between.

The rearrangement uses TRBV15 and TRBJ2-7; weak D call: TRBD2 (5 bases). There are 15 residues in the CDR3. V lost 5 bases and J 2 bases, leaving 16 bases between the germline ends. Germline CDR1 and CDR2: LNHNV and YYDKDF (reference sequence). The CDR3 reads CATSPFGLSTYEQYF. CDR3 nucleotide sequence: TGTGCCACCAGCCCCTTCGGACTTAGTACCTACGAGCAGTACTTC.

Remarks on this clone: It may be a read error: a sequence one base away is much more abundant. The chain uses TRBV4-1 and TRBJ2-7; 8 positions agree with TRBD1. The CDR3 loop spans 14 amino acids. Trimming removed 3 bases from V and 3 bases from J; junction bases left unmatched: 4. Germline CDR1 and CDR2: MGHRA and YSYEKL. CDR3 region: CASSQGQAFYEQYF. DNA for the CDR3: TGCGCCAGCAGCCAGGGACAGGCCTTCTACGAGCAGTACTTC.

This chain links TRBV10-3 with TRBJ1-1, with 7 bases fitting TRBD1. In germline, CDR1 is ENHRY, CDR2 SYGVKD. The CDR3 has 15 amino acids. V lost 6 bases to trimming and J lost 0 bases; unmatched junction nucleotides: 7. The CDR3 region is CAIRQTGLLNTEAFF. CDR3 in DNA: TGTGCCATCAGACAGACAGGGTTATTGAACACTGAAGCTTTCTTT.

The chain couples TRBV6-1 to TRBJ1-2; 7 bases fit TRBD1. The CDR3 sequence is 14 residues long. Germline CDR1 and CDR2: MNHNS and SASEGT. The ends lost 3 bases at V and 1 base at J; junction bases unmatched: 2. This CDR3 reads CASSDGTVNYGYTF. As DNA, the CDR3 is TGTGCCAGCAGTGATGGGACAGTTAACTATGGCTACACCTTC.

This rearrangement joins TRBV18 to TRBJ2-7; the D is unclear. V was trimmed by 5 bases and J by 2 bases, leaving 10 bases between them. From germline, CDR1 is KGHSH and CDR2 LQKENI. The CDR3 contains 13 residues. DNA for the CDR3: TGTGCCAGCTCATCCGGCGGACCCTACGAGCAGTACTTC. This sequence encodes CASSSGGPYEQYF.

The CDR3 DNA reads TGTGCCAGCACCCCAATGTACGAGCAGTACTTC. It translates to CASTPMYEQYF. J is TRBJ2-7 and V is TRBV5-8; D not certain. There are 11 residues in the CDR3. V lost 6 bases and J 4 bases, leaving 8 bases between the germline ends. Germline CDR1 reads SGHTS; CDR2 reads YDEGEE.

V usage is TRBV5-1 and J usage is TRBJ1-2; 8 positions agree with TRBD1. The CDR3 loop spans 15 amino acids. The J segment lost 4 bases and the V segment lost 0 bases, leaving 5 bases of the junction unmatched. Germline CDR1 reads SGHRS; CDR2 reads YFSETQ. The DNA of the CDR3 is TGCGCCAGCAGCTTGGATGGACAGGGAGGCTATGGCTACACCTTC. This sequence encodes CASSLDGQGGYGYTF. Complete variable domain (other parts from reference TRBV5-1 and TRBJ1-2): KAGVTQTPRYLIKTRGQQVTLSCSPISGHRSVSWYQQTPGQGLQFLFEYFSETQRNKGNFPGRFSGRQFSNSRSEMNVSTLELGDSALYLCASSLDGQGGYGYTFGSGTRLTVV.

As to this clone: Other DNA variants within this sample encode the same CDR3. V usage is TRBV11-3 and J usage is TRBJ2-7; TRBD1 agrees at 11 bases. From germline, CDR1 is SGHNT and CDR2 YENEEA. The CDR3 covers 13 residues. V shed 5 bases, J shed 7 bases, and the junction held 4 bases outside the gene matches. The CDR3 loop is CASSPGQGGEQYF. In DNA form, the CDR3 reads TGTGCCAGCAGCCCGGGACAGGGGGGTGAGCAGTACTTC.